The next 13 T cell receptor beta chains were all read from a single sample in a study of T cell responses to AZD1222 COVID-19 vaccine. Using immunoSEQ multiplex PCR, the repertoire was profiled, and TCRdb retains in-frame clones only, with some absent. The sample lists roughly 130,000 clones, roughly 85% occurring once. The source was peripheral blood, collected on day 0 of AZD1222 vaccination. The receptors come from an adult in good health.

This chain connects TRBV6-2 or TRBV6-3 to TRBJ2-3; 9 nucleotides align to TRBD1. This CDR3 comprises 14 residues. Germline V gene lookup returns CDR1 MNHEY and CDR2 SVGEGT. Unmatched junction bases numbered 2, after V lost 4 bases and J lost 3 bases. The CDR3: CASSSDRGTDTQYF. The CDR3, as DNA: TGTGCCAGCAGTTCTGACAGGGGGACAGATACGCAGTATTTT.

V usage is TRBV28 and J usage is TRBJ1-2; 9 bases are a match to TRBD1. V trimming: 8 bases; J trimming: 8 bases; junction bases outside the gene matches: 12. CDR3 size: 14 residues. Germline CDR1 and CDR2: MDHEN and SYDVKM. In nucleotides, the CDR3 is TGTGCCAGCGATGATATACAGGGGGCAAAGGGCTACACCTTC. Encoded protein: CASDDIQGAKGYTF.

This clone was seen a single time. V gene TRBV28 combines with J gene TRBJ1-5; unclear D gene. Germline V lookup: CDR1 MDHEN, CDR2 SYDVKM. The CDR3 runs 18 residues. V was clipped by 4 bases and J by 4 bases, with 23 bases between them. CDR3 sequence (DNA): TGTGCCAGCAGTTCCTATCTAGAGGGCCAAGGAGGGAATCAGCCCCAGCATTTT. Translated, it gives CASSSYLEGQGGNQPQHF.

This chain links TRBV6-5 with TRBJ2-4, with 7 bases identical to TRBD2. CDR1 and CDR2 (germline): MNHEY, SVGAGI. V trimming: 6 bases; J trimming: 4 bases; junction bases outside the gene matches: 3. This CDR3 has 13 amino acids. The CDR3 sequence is CASRPGGKNIQYF. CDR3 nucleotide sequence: TGTGCCAGCAGGCCCGGGGGGAAAAACATTCAGTACTTC.

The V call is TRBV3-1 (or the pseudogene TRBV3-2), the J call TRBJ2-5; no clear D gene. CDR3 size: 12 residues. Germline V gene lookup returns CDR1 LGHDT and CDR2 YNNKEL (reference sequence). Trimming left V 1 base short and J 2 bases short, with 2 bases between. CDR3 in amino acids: CASSQVQETQYF. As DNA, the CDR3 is TGTGCCAGCAGCCAAGTGCAAGAGACCCAGTACTTC.

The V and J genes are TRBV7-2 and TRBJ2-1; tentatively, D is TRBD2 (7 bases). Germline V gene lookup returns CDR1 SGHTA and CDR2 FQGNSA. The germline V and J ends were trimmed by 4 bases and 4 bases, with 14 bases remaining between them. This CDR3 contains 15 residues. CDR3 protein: CASSSGASGYNEQFF. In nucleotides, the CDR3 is TGTGCCAGCAGCTCGGGGGCTAGCGGTTACAATGAGCAGTTCTTC.

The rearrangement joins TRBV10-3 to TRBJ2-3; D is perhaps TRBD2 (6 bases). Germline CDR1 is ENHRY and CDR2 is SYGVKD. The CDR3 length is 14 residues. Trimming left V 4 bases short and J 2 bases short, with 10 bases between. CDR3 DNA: TGTGCCATCAGTGTGGCTAGCGACACAGATACGCAGTATTTT. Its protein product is CAISVASDTDTQYF.

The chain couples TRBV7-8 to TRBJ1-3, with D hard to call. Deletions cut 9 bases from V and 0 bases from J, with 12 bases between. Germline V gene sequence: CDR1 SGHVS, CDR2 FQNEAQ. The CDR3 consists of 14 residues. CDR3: CASSTGNSGNTIYF. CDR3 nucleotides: TGTGCCAGTTCGACCGGGAACTCTGGAAACACCATATATTTT.

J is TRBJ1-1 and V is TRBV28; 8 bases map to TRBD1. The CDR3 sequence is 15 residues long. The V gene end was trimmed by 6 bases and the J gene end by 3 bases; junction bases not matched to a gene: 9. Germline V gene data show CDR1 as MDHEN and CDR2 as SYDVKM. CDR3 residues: CASSTLGQGDTEAFF. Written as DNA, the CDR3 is TGTGCCAGCAGCACCCTTGGACAGGGTGACACTGAAGCTTTCTTT.

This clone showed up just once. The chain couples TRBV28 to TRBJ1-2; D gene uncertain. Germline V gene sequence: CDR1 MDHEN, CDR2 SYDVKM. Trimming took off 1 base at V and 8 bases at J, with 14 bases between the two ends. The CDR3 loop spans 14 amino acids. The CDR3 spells CASSLYGSPGGYTF. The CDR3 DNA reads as TGTGCCAGCAGTTTATATGGCTCACCCGGAGGCTACACCTTC.

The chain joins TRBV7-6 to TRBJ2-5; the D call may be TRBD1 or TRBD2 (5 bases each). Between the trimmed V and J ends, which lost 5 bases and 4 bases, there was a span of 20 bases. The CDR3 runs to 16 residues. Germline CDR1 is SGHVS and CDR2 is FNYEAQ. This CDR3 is CASSKGPQGRAETQYF. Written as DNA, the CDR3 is TGTGCCAGCAGCAAAGGACCGCAGGGACGGGCAGAGACCCAGTACTTC. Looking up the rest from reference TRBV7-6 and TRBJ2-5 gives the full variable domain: GAGVSQSPRYKVTKRGQDVALRCDPISGHVSLYWYRQALGQGPEFLTYFNYEAQQDKSGLPNDRFSAERPEGSISTLTIQRTEQRDSAMYRCASSKGPQGRAETQYFGPGTRLLVL.

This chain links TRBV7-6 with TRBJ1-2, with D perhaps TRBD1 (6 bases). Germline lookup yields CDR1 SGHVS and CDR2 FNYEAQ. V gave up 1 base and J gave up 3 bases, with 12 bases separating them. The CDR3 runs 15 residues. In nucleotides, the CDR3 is TGTGCCAGCAGCTTAGGGGGGGCAGGGGACTATGGCTACACCTTC. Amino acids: CASSLGGAGDYGYTF.

CDR3: CASRQRGYTF. The DNA for the CDR3 is TGTGCCAGCAGGCAACGGGGCTACACCTTC. V is TRBV6-5 and J is TRBJ1-2; D remains unclear. V was clipped by 6 bases and J by 8 bases, with 7 bases between them. Germline V lookup: CDR1 MNHEY, CDR2 SVGAGI. CDR3 size: 10 residues.